A selection of T cell receptor beta chains follows, all from one sample in a study of T cell repertoires in cytomegalovirus infection. What these receptors recognize is not known. TCRdb reanalysed the reads using MiXCR and keeps one entry per CDR3 protein. Among about 740,000 distinct CDR3 sequences listed, about 30% were seen once. Sequenced material: cultured PBMCs, taken from culture after CMV antigen stimulation. Source of these receptors: a human donor in good health (CMV status not recorded). Some clones in this sample may be carry-over from other donors' samples. CDR3s include the opening cysteine and the closing phenylalanine or tryptophan. The D gene is left open where the match is weak. Clone size is stated in some rows and not others, as once, few, many or a class when expanded.

CDR3 length: 13
V gene: TRBV5-6
J gene: TRBJ2-7
clone size: -
D gene: -
CDR3 DNA: TGTGCCAGCAGCTTGGGGACACCCACGGAGCAGTACTTC
CDR3 protein: CASSLGTPTEQYF

CDR3 length: 16
V gene: TRBV7-9
J gene: TRBJ2-5
clone size: -
D gene: TRBD2
CDR3 DNA: TGTGCCAGCAGCTTTAGACTAGCGGGGGTAGAAGAGACCCAGTACTTC
CDR3 protein: CASSFRLAGVEETQYF

CDR3 length: 15
V gene: TRBV29-1
J gene: TRBJ2-7
clone size: once
D gene: TRBD1
CDR3 DNA: TGCAGCGTTGAAGTTGGGGACAGTCGGTCTACGGAGCAGTACTTC
CDR3 protein: CSVEVGDSRSTEQYF

CDR3 length: 15
V gene: TRBV7-8
J gene: TRBJ2-5
clone size: few
D gene: -
CDR3 DNA: TGTGCCAGCAGCACCTCCGGGAATTTCCAAGAGACCCAGTACTTC
CDR3 protein: CASSTSGNFQETQYF

CDR3 length: 15
V gene: TRBV4-3
J gene: TRBJ2-7
clone size: -
D gene: -
CDR3 DNA: TGCGCCAGCAGCCAAGGCACCCGAGCCGACTACGAGCAGTACTTC
CDR3 protein: CASSQGTRADYEQYF

CDR3 length: 20
V gene: TRBV7-8
J gene: TRBJ2-2
clone size: -
D gene: TRBD2
CDR3 DNA: TGTACCAGCAGCTTAGGGCTGGGCGGGAGGATGATACCGAACACCGGGGAGCTGTTTTTT
CDR3 protein: CTSSLGLGGRMIPNTGELFF

CDR3 length: 15
V gene: TRBV7-2
J gene: TRBJ2-5
clone size: -
D gene: -
CDR3 DNA: TGTGCCAGCAGCGTACAAGCAGGGGTTAGGGAGACCCAGTACTTC
CDR3 protein: CASSVQAGVRETQYF

CDR3 length: 15
V gene: TRBV7-2
J gene: TRBJ2-5
clone size: many
D gene: -
CDR3 DNA: TGTGCCAGCAGCTTAATTTGGGCCGGGTTTGAGACCCAGTACTTC
CDR3 protein: CASSLIWAGFETQYF

CDR3 length: 13
V gene: TRBV20-1
J gene: TRBJ1-2
clone size: -
D gene: -
CDR3 DNA: TGCAGTGCTGGGGACCGCTATCTCTATGGCTACACCTTC
CDR3 protein: CSAGDRYLYGYTF

CDR3 length: 17
V gene: TRBV6-5
J gene: TRBJ2-6
clone size: -
D gene: -
CDR3 DNA: TGTGCCAGCAGTTCCCGGACAACAGGCGCTCTAGTAAACGTCCTGACTTTC
CDR3 protein: CASSSRTTGALVNVLTF

CDR3 length: 16
V gene: TRBV20-1
J gene: TRBJ2-3
clone size: -
D gene: -
CDR3 DNA: TGCAGTGCTCCTAGTGGGGGGAGCCGACGCACAGATACGCAGTATTTT
CDR3 protein: CSAPSGGSRRTDTQYF

CDR3 length: 14
V gene: TRBV12-3/TRBV12-4
J gene: TRBJ1-1
clone size: -
D gene: -
CDR3 DNA: TGTGCCAGCAGTTTATTCCCGGGGTACACTGAAGCTTTCTTT
CDR3 protein: CASSLFPGYTEAFF

CDR3 length: 14
V gene: TRBV28
J gene: TRBJ2-7
clone size: -
D gene: TRBD1
CDR3 DNA: TGTGCCAGCAGCCTGTCCCAGGGGGCGAGTGAGCAGTACTTC
CDR3 protein: CASSLSQGASEQYF

CDR3 length: 13
V gene: TRBV7-9
J gene: TRBJ2-1
clone size: many
D gene: -
CDR3 DNA: TGTGCCAGCAGCCCCGGGACTCACAATGAGCAGTTCTTC
CDR3 protein: CASSPGTHNEQFF

CDR3 length: 16
V gene: TRBV20-1
J gene: TRBJ2-1
clone size: few
D gene: TRBD2
CDR3 DNA: TGCAGTGCCCAAGGACTAGCGGGGGCCTTTGGGAATGAGCAGTTCTTC
CDR3 protein: CSAQGLAGAFGNEQFF

CDR3 length: 15
V gene: TRBV12-5
J gene: TRBJ2-3
clone size: few
D gene: -
CDR3 DNA: TGTGCTAGTGGACTTACTAGAGGCGCAACAGATACGCAGTATTTT
CDR3 protein: CASGLTRGATDTQYF

CDR3 length: 16
V gene: TRBV6-1
J gene: TRBJ1-2
clone size: -
D gene: -
CDR3 DNA: TGTGCCAGCAGTGAAGCTTCGGTGGGCGAAAACTATGGCTACACCTTC
CDR3 protein: CASSEASVGENYGYTF

CDR3 length: 15
V gene: TRBV6-8
J gene: TRBJ1-1
clone size: -
D gene: TRBD1
CDR3 DNA: TGTGCCAGCAGTCCGGGACAGTGGGCCCACACTGAAGCTTTCTTT
CDR3 protein: CASSPGQWAHTEAFF

CDR3 length: 16
V gene: TRBV5-1
J gene: TRBJ2-5
clone size: few
D gene: TRBD2
CDR3 DNA: TGCGCCAGCAGCCCCGTCGGGGGGGGCGCGGGGGAGACCCAGTACTTC
CDR3 protein: CASSPVGGGAGETQYF

CDR3 length: 18
V gene: TRBV7-9
J gene: TRBJ2-3
clone size: -
D gene: TRBD2
CDR3 DNA: TGTGCCAGCAGCTCCGTACCCGCCGGGCCCCGGGAGGCAGATACGCAGTATTTT
CDR3 protein: CASSSVPAGPREADTQYF

CDR3 length: 13
V gene: TRBV7-8
J gene: TRBJ2-1
clone size: -
D gene: -
CDR3 DNA: TGTGCCAGCAGCCCCGAGGGCGATAATGAGCAGTTCTTC
CDR3 protein: CASSPEGDNEQFF

CDR3 length: 13
V gene: TRBV11-1
J gene: TRBJ2-3
clone size: -
D gene: TRBD2
CDR3 DNA: TGTGCCAGCAGCTTGACTAGCACAGATGCGCAGTATTTT
CDR3 protein: CASSLTSTDAQYF

CDR3 length: 16
V gene: TRBV12-3/TRBV12-4
J gene: TRBJ2-7
clone size: -
D gene: -
CDR3 DNA: TGTGCCAGCAGTTTATTCCCGGACAGATTCTCCTACGAGCAGTACTTC
CDR3 protein: CASSLFPDRFSYEQYF

CDR3 length: 11
V gene: TRBV5-4
J gene: TRBJ1-1
clone size: few
D gene: -
CDR3 DNA: TGTGCCAGCAGCTTCAACAGTGAAGCTTTCTTT
CDR3 protein: CASSFNSEAFF

CDR3 length: 13
V gene: TRBV28
J gene: TRBJ1-5
clone size: -
D gene: -
CDR3 DNA: TGTGCCACGACCAGGGGACCGAATCAGCCCCAGCATTTT
CDR3 protein: CATTRGPNQPQHF

CDR3 length: 12
V gene: TRBV20-1
J gene: TRBJ2-3
clone size: -
D gene: -
CDR3 DNA: TGCAGTGCTAGAGACTGGGACTATACGCAGTATTTT
CDR3 protein: CSARDWDYTQYF

CDR3 length: 15
V gene: TRBV18
J gene: TRBJ2-7
clone size: -
D gene: TRBD2
CDR3 DNA: TGTGCCAGCTCACCCCGAGGGACTAGCTCCTACGAGCAGTACTTC
CDR3 protein: CASSPRGTSSYEQYF

CDR3 length: 14
V gene: TRBV19
J gene: TRBJ2-7
clone size: -
D gene: TRBD1
CDR3 DNA: TGTGCCAGTATGGACAGGAGCAGCTCCTACGAGCAGTACTTC
CDR3 protein: CASMDRSSSYEQYF

CDR3 length: 11
V gene: TRBV29-1
J gene: TRBJ1-4
clone size: -
D gene: TRBD1
CDR3 DNA: TGCAGCGGAGGGGACAGCGAAAAACTGTTTTTT
CDR3 protein: CSGGDSEKLFF

CDR3 length: 13
V gene: TRBV20-1
J gene: TRBJ1-3
clone size: few
D gene: -
CDR3 DNA: TGCAGTGCCCAGCGGGAGTCTGGAAACACCATATATTTT
CDR3 protein: CSAQRESGNTIYF

CDR3 length: 14
V gene: TRBV11-2
J gene: TRBJ1-1
clone size: few
D gene: -
CDR3 DNA: TGTGCCAGCAGCTTATCGCGAACGGGGACTGAAGCTTTCTTT
CDR3 protein: CASSLSRTGTEAFF

CDR3 length: 15
V gene: TRBV11-2
J gene: TRBJ2-3
clone size: -
D gene: -
CDR3 DNA: TGTGCCAGCAGCTTTACCGGGAGAGGCACAGATACGCAGTATTTT
CDR3 protein: CASSFTGRGTDTQYF

CDR3 length: 16
V gene: TRBV7-2
J gene: TRBJ1-2
clone size: many
D gene: -
CDR3 DNA: TGTGCCAGCAGCCCCCCCGGACATTCCCCCAACTATGGCTACACCTTC
CDR3 protein: CASSPPGHSPNYGYTF

CDR3 length: 14
V gene: TRBV27
J gene: TRBJ2-1
clone size: -
D gene: -
CDR3 DNA: TGTGCCAGCAGTCCGTACGTGGGTAAAGGTGAGCAGTTCTTC
CDR3 protein: CASSPYVGKGEQFF

CDR3 length: 17
V gene: TRBV20-1
J gene: TRBJ1-1
clone size: few
D gene: TRBD1
CDR3 DNA: TGCAGTGCTAGAGGGAGGGGCAGGGGGGCTTCGAACACTGAAGCTTTCTTT
CDR3 protein: CSARGRGRGASNTEAFF

CDR3 length: 15
V gene: TRBV4-3
J gene: TRBJ2-2
clone size: -
D gene: -
CDR3 DNA: TGCGCCAGCAGCCAAGGATTTTATACTACCGGGGAGCTGTTTTTT
CDR3 protein: CASSQGFYTTGELFF

CDR3 length: 15
V gene: TRBV7-2
J gene: TRBJ1-4
clone size: many
D gene: TRBD1
CDR3 DNA: TGTGCCAGCAGCCGGTCCGGACAGGAGAATGAAAAACTGTTTTTT
CDR3 protein: CASSRSGQENEKLFF

CDR3 length: 13
V gene: TRBV7-8
J gene: TRBJ2-7
clone size: -
D gene: TRBD1
CDR3 DNA: TGTGCCAGCAGCCCCCTGGTGGGACAGGGGGGGTACTTC
CDR3 protein: CASSPLVGQGGYF

CDR3 length: 15
V gene: TRBV27
J gene: TRBJ1-6
clone size: few
D gene: TRBD1
CDR3 DNA: TGTGCCAGCAGAGCCTTGGACAGGGTTGGCTCACCCCTCCACTTT
CDR3 protein: CASRALDRVGSPLHF

CDR3 length: 14
V gene: TRBV2
J gene: TRBJ2-1
clone size: -
D gene: -
CDR3 DNA: TGTGCCAGTCAACGTGACCGGACTGAGGATGAGCAGTTCTTC
CDR3 protein: CASQRDRTEDEQFF

CDR3 length: 13
V gene: TRBV7-8
J gene: TRBJ2-3
clone size: -
D gene: -
CDR3 DNA: TGTGCCAGCAGCTATACTGTCTCCGATACGCAGTATTTT
CDR3 protein: CASSYTVSDTQYF

CDR3 length: 14
V gene: TRBV7-2
J gene: TRBJ1-2
clone size: many
D gene: -
CDR3 DNA: TGTGCCAGCAGCCCAACAGGGTATGGCTATGGCTACACCTTC
CDR3 protein: CASSPTGYGYGYTF

CDR3 length: 15
V gene: TRBV7-8
J gene: TRBJ1-2
clone size: many
D gene: TRBD1
CDR3 DNA: TGTGCCAGCAGCTTAGGGACAGGGGGCAACTATGGCTACACCTTC
CDR3 protein: CASSLGTGGNYGYTF

CDR3 length: 16
V gene: TRBV6-1
J gene: TRBJ2-3
clone size: -
D gene: TRBD2
CDR3 DNA: TGTGCCAGCAGTGAATGGGCTAGCGGGAGCGCAGATACGCAGTATTTT
CDR3 protein: CASSEWASGSADTQYF

CDR3 length: 15
V gene: TRBV10-3
J gene: TRBJ2-1
clone size: few
D gene: TRBD1
CDR3 DNA: TGTGCCATCAGTGCGCGGGACAGGGACTACAATGAGCAGTTCTTC
CDR3 protein: CAISARDRDYNEQFF

CDR3 length: 16
V gene: TRBV18
J gene: TRBJ2-7
clone size: -
D gene: -
CDR3 DNA: TGTGCCAGCTCACCGGGGATGACAACAGACCCCTACGAGCAGTACTTC
CDR3 protein: CASSPGMTTDPYEQYF

CDR3 length: 14
V gene: TRBV13
J gene: TRBJ2-2
clone size: -
D gene: -
CDR3 DNA: TGTGCCAGCCGAACCGACATAAACACCGGGGAGCTGTTTTTT
CDR3 protein: CASRTDINTGELFF

CDR3 length: 11
V gene: TRBV5-6
J gene: TRBJ2-1
clone size: few
D gene: -
CDR3 DNA: TGTGCCAGCAGAGGCTACAGCGAGCAGTTCTTC
CDR3 protein: CASRGYSEQFF

CDR3 length: 19
V gene: TRBV6-1
J gene: TRBJ2-3
clone size: -
D gene: TRBD1
CDR3 DNA: TGTGCCAGCACCCCCCTCTCCTTCCAGGGGGTACCCAGGATAGATACGCAGTATTTT
CDR3 protein: CASTPLSFQGVPRIDTQYF

CDR3 length: 15
V gene: TRBV20-1
J gene: TRBJ1-6
clone size: -
D gene: -
CDR3 DNA: TGCAGTGCTAGTACTCACGGGACCCACTATTCACCCCTCCACTTT
CDR3 protein: CSASTHGTHYSPLHF

CDR3 length: 15
V gene: TRBV2
J gene: TRBJ2-3
clone size: few
D gene: TRBD2
CDR3 DNA: TGTGCCAGCAGTGGCTCTAGCGGGGCGACAGATACGCAGTATTTT
CDR3 protein: CASSGSSGATDTQYF

CDR3 length: 14
V gene: TRBV6-5
J gene: TRBJ2-7
clone size: -
D gene: -
CDR3 DNA: TGTGCCAGCAGTTACTCGCTTAGTCCCTACGAGCAGTACTTC
CDR3 protein: CASSYSLSPYEQYF

CDR3 length: 16
V gene: TRBV10-3
J gene: TRBJ1-4
clone size: -
D gene: -
CDR3 DNA: TGTGCCACGGCCGCCACCATCGGGTCCCTTGGTGAAAAACTGTTTTTT
CDR3 protein: CATAATIGSLGEKLFF